This T cell receptor beta chain was sequenced during a study of CD8 T cells in Susac syndrome. CDR3 length equals 14 residues. J lost 5 bases, V lost 3 bases, and 6 bases had no gene match. Germline CDR1 is MDHEN and CDR2 is SYDVKM. General observations from the study: Only a relatively small number of individuals were included in the TCR sequencing and HLA analysis.

As for this clonotype: Antigen: not known.

RNA in amounts of roughly 0.5 to 1 ug was reverse transcribed with random hexamers. TCRdb re-derived calls from the immunoSEQ multiplex PCR reads in MiXCR, one entry per CDR3 protein. The table records 120,000 or so distinct CDR3 sequences, just under 95% of them present only once. The study sequenced TCR beta in blood CD8+ and CD4+ T cells. Sequences were obtained from CD4+ T cells from PBMCs. The genes are TRBV28 and TRBJ1-1, with 7 bases that match TRBD1. This receptor was taken from a human donor with multiple sclerosis. The CDR3 loop reads CASSLAGGKTEAFF. Written as DNA, the CDR3 is TGTGCCAGCAGTTTGGCAGGGGGTAAGACTGAAGCTTTCTTT.